This T cell receptor beta chain was captured by sequencing in a study of beta chain features in type 1 diabetes. Whole-study results and caveats: The study found that naive, central memory and Treg TCRB repertoires appeared more similar in patients than in healthy donors. The question left open here concerned HLA type influencing TCRB rearrangement.

To note about this clone: Its antigen is not identified.

The CDR3 sequence is 15 residues long. Trimming shortened V by 5 bases and J by 7 bases, and 18 bases separated the two germline ends. The V gene's germline CDR1 is SEHNR and CDR2 FQNEAQ (reference sequence). Researchers reported sorting CD4+ naive, central memory, regulatory and stem cell-like memory cells via CD45RO/CCR7/CD25/CD127/CD95/CD27. Every isolated RNA sample was fully reverse transcribed, so sequencing captured expressed TCRB transcripts. Approximately 3.5 million reads per sample were averaged for naive, central memory and regulatory samples. Assay: immunoSEQ multiplex PCR; the TCRdb copy retains only in-frame clones and omits some. The sample lists roughly 380,000 clones; less than 20% were seen once.

The chain joins TRBV7-9 to TRBJ1-5, with D maybe TRBD1 (5 bases). The receptor was derived from a woman between 18 and 30 years old in good health. Material for sequencing was naive CD4+ T cells from blood. As DNA, the CDR3 is TGTGCCAGCAGCCCAGGGCAGGCTGGGCCCCAGCCCCAGCATTTT. It yields the protein CASSPGQAGPQPQHF.